The T cell receptor (beta chain) described here comes from a study of beta chain features in type 1 diabetes. Study in general: No age, gender or cell yield differences were seen between patients and healthy donors. Overall study results and limits: More deletions and fewer insertions at VDJ junctions were seen in type 1 diabetes patients. Within the patient group, naive, central memory and Treg TCRB repertoires appeared more similar to each other than within healthy donors.

Germline assignment: CDR1 ENHRY and CDR2 SYGVKD. The CDR3 is made up of 12 amino acids. The germline V and J ends were trimmed by 8 bases and 6 bases, with 12 bases remaining between them. The authors reverse transcribed all of the isolated RNA, so sequencing captured expressed TCRB transcripts. Repertoires were generated with immunoSEQ multiplex PCR, while TCRdb's copy carries only in-frame clones and drops some. Seen here are about 290,000 clones, roughly 8% observed once, and the top ten hold approximately 1%. There are many counts of this clone. Antigen unknown. Sort purity for all populations was recorded as exceeding 98%.

The rearrangement links TRBV10-3 to TRBJ2-3; tentative D call: TRBD2 (6 bases). This clonotype was sampled from a woman in her late teens or twenties in good health. Material for sequencing was central memory CD4+ T cells from blood. The CDR3 DNA reads as TGTGCCATCGGCGGGGATATGGATACGCAGTATTTT. It is translated as CAIGGDMDTQYF.